The T cell receptor (beta chain) under discussion was sequenced for a study of blood T cell repertoires in COVID-19. This table comes from immunoSEQ multiplex PCR, and its TCRdb copy is limited to in-frame clones, with some not included. Seen here are over 150,000 clones, approximately 86% observed once, and the top ten hold 2% to 2.5%. Between the trimmed V and J ends, which lost 6 bases and 7 bases, there was a span of 18 bases. Per the germline V gene, CDR1 is LGHNA and CDR2 is YSLEER. The CDR3 has 14 amino acids. Participant age was roughly 18 to 90 years, and participants resided in approximately 25 US areas. Participants' reported clinical history set cohort assignment.

The chain joins TRBV4-3 to TRBJ1-2; D is uncertain. The sample was PBMCs or T cells enriched from blood (not recorded which). This sequence was found in a woman in her twenties or thirties who had recovered from COVID-19. The CDR3 DNA sequence: TGCGCCAGCAGTTCGACTCCTTTTCGAGGTGGCTACACCTTC. Protein product: CASSSTPFRGGYTF.